This TCR beta chain was observed in a study of cytomegalovirus exposure and HLA in healthy donors (dated by TCRdb to 2016 to 2017). Background on the whole study: A later analysis indicated that the 95 to 150 validation repertoires were generated on the platform also employed for the roughly 650 repertoires of the first cohort. Along with the approximately 650-subject first cohort, a separate validation cohort of 120 different subjects was used. The study aimed to test whether cataloging public T cell receptors could reveal signatures of past pathogen exposure. To predict cytomegalovirus infection status, the study brought together high-throughput TCR immunosequencing, statistical association of individual TCRs with disease status, and machine learning.

The donors belonged to the validation cohort of around 130 subjects, which was separate from the roughly 670-subject first cohort. From cysteine to phenylalanine, the CDR3 is 18 amino acids long. Here the CDR3 DNA is all that survives: 54 bases in frame from base 1. Trimming accounts for 1 base at V and 0 bases at J, while the number of junction bases matched to no gene is 7. CDR1 and CDR2, per the germline V gene, are SGHRS and YFSETQ. In regard to this clone: Its antigen target is currently unknown. Base qualities are not provided; no much larger clone lies one nucleotide away.

Library construction relied on the immunoSEQ multiplex PCR assay. The authors' pipeline ran thus. A statistical classification framework was built to diagnose cytomegalovirus status from the catalog of TCR beta chain sequences. In TCRdb, the immuneACCESS table is reduced to in-frame sequences with V and J assigned. These tables do not hold every clone; where another copy was compared, an unresolved V gene accounts for under half, and the others remain unexplained. V, J and clone size reflect that table, while D and trimming were determined from the DNA. The sample includes 250,000 to 350,000 clones, with over 75% observed a single time. Around 0.91% of the sample comes from the top ten. What the work shows at the level of the full study, not this receptor alone: The study gave a list of some 150 TCR beta chains associated with cytomegalovirus. Most TCR sequences were seen in very few donors, while some public TCRs were found in many individuals. The classifier was reported to diagnose cytomegalovirus status with high specificity and sensitivity in both the original and validation cohorts. The authors suggested that the approach could potentially be extended to other disease states and immunological phenotypes. A later analysis found that TCRs clustered in the first cohort also tended to co-occur in the 95 to 150 validation repertoires, with 94% of cluster scores above 0. The validation cohort had no HLA typing available for a later analysis, so co-occurrence within that cohort was assessed over all 130 or so repertoires. A few of the identified cytomegalovirus-associated TCR beta chains were confirmed in vitro to be specific for cytomegalovirus antigens.

This sequence originates from a man aged 30 to 45 in good health and CMV-seronegative. This sequence uses TRBV5-1 and TRBJ2-3; 11 bases in the junction line up with TRBD2. Specimen: PBMCs. For the CDR3, the sequence is CASSLPPTSGESTDTQYF. The nucleotides are TGCGCCAGCAGCTTGCCGCCGACTAGCGGGGAGAGCACAGATACGCAGTATTTT.